The clone carrying this TCR beta chain was seen a few times. Its antigen is undetermined. This specimen comes from a study of human T cells and chemical hapten exposure. Germline V gene lookup returns CDR1 SGHRS and CDR2 YFSETQ. This CDR3 comprises 10 residues. The V and J ends lost 1 base and 13 bases respectively, with 8 bases between them. As for time point: patch test 1, 2 weeks after DPC sensitization. Sample treatment: therapeutic diphenylcyclopropenone sensitization with weekly scalp DPC. Blood collection happened ahead of applying each patch test. Study-level results: TCRs above 1 in 1000 frequency stayed constant with DPC sensitization. PT1 expanded TCR counts correlated positively with patch test score.

Library construction involved attaching unique molecular identifiers to individual cDNA molecules, which allowed quantitative, reproducible TCR counting. TCRdb independently ran MiXCR on the RACE reads; one entry per CDR3 protein. The table lists about 120,000 distinct CDR3 sequences, around 15% of them singletons. The V call is TRBV5-1, the J call TRBJ2-5; D possibly corresponds to TRBD1 (6 bases). The sample consisted of whole blood, taken in connection with sensitization to the hapten diphenylcyclopropenone (DPC). The receptor's source is a man between 18 and 29 years old with alopecia areata. Some clones in this sample may be carry-over from other donors' samples. CDR3 protein: CASSLQGTYF. CDR3 nucleotides: TGCGCCAGCAGCTTGCAGGGGACGTACTTC. The entire variable domain, with the rest obtained from reference TRBV5-1 and TRBJ2-5, is as follows: KAGVTQTPRYLIKTRGQQVTLSCSPISGHRSVSWYQQTPGQGLQFLFEYFSETQRNKGNFPGRFSGRQFSNSRSEMNVSTLELGDSALYLCASSLQGTYFGPGTRLLVL.